The next 21 T cell receptor beta chains were all read from a single sample in a study of shared clonotypes between healthy human individuals. Repertoires were generated with immunoSEQ multiplex PCR, while TCRdb's copy carries only in-frame clones and drops some. The sample consists of over a million clones, about 98% of them appearing once. Sequenced material: naive CD4+ T cells sorted from blood. As for subset: CD45RA+ positively selected. These receptor sequences come from a man aged 30 to 39 in good health.

In DNA, the CDR3 is TGTGCCAGCGGCCGGGATGGGCCAAGTCACGAGCAGTACTTC. Encoded protein: CASGRDGPSHEQYF. J is TRBJ2-7 and V is TRBV27, with D tentatively TRBD2 (5 bases). Germline loops: CDR1 MNHEY, CDR2 SMNVEV (reference sequence). This CDR3 region has 14 residues. V shed 8 bases and J shed 5 bases, with 19 bases lying between them.

The CDR3 reads CASSLTGLNGYTF. The CDR3 region has the DNA TGTGCCAGCAGCCTGACAGGGCTCAATGGCTACACCTTC. The rearrangement links TRBV11-3 to TRBJ1-2; TRBD1 aligns across 7 bases. Germline assignment: CDR1 SGHNT and CDR2 YENEEA. After removal of 5 bases from V and 6 bases from J, the junction contained 6 bases not matched to a gene. The CDR3 is 13 amino acids.

This clone was picked up one time. The chain is built from TRBV27 and TRBJ2-5, with a possible D match to TRBD1 (6 bases). The CDR3 spans 14 residues. The V end lost 6 bases, the J end lost 5 bases, and 16 bases lay between the germline ends. Germline lookup yields CDR1 MNHEY and CDR2 SMNVEV (reference sequence). The CDR3 region is CASRTLGAAETQYF. Written as DNA, the CDR3 is TGTGCCAGCAGGACCCTGGGGGCAGCGGAGACCCAGTACTTC.

The genes are TRBV2 and TRBJ2-2, with 7 nucleotides matching TRBD1. V gave up 3 bases and J gave up 5 bases; unmatched junction bases: 9. The germline V gene has CDR1 SNHLY and CDR2 FYNNEI. The CDR3 is 16 residues long. CDR3 DNA: TGTGCCAGCAGTGATTACAGGGGAAGAATGACCGGGGAGCTGTTTTTT. It is translated as CASSDYRGRMTGELFF.

The chain joins TRBV19 to TRBJ2-3; 13 bases agree with TRBD2. Germline V CDR1 and CDR2: LNHDA, SQIVND (reference sequence). CDR3 length: 14 residues. With V trimmed by 11 bases and J by 8 bases, 10 bases remained unmatched. The CDR3 DNA sequence: TGTGCCTGCGGGACTAGCGGGATCGGTGGTACGCAGTATTTT. It specifies CACGTSGIGGTQYF.

V is TRBV19 and J is TRBJ1-3; the D gene is possibly TRBD1 (5 bases). This CDR3 comprises 16 residues. V was shortened by 1 base and J by 3 bases, with 13 bases between the two germline ends. Germline CDR1 LNHDA, CDR2 SQIVND (reference sequence). As DNA, the CDR3 is TGTGCCAGTAGTATAGGACGGGGGTTCGTTGGAAACACCATATATTTT. Protein product: CASSIGRGFVGNTIYF.

This clone was seen a single time. V usage is TRBV21-1 and J usage is TRBJ2-7; TRBD1 is the table's D call, not checked against the DNA. TRBV21-1 is given as a pseudogene. This CDR3 region has 16 residues. The CDR3 spells CASSQKGRDTSYEQYF. DNA of the CDR3: TGTGCCAGCAGCCAAAAGGGTCGGGACACTTCCTACGAGCAGTACTTC.

CDR3: CASSPNLMGDNEQFF. The DNA for the CDR3 is TGTGCCAGCAGCCCAAACCTAATGGGGGACAATGAGCAGTTCTTC. The J gene is TRBJ2-1, the V gene TRBV5-4; tentatively, D is TRBD1 or TRBD2 (5 bases each). Between the trimmed V and J ends, which lost 4 bases and 5 bases, there was a span of 16 bases. CDR1 is SGHNT, CDR2 YYREEE, per germline (reference sequence). The CDR3 loop spans 15 amino acids.

The chain employs TRBV5-1 and TRBJ2-7; 7 bases are a match to TRBD2. The CDR3 length is 12 residues. V was clipped by 2 bases and J by 5 bases; unmatched bases: 1. The V gene's germline CDR1 is SGHRS and CDR2 YFSETQ. CDR3 residues: CASSFTSDEQYF. The CDR3 coding sequence is TGCGCCAGCAGCTTTACTAGCGACGAGCAGTACTTC. Together with reference TRBV5-1 and TRBJ2-7, the CDR3 gives the full variable domain: KAGVTQTPRYLIKTRGQQVTLSCSPISGHRSVSWYQQTPGQGLQFLFEYFSETQRNKGNFPGRFSGRQFSNSRSEMNVSTLELGDSALYLCASSFTSDEQYFGPGTRLTVT.

The rearrangement joins TRBV9 to TRBJ2-4, with 9 bases matching TRBD1. Germline CDR1 reads SGDLS; CDR2 reads YYNGEE. V gave up 2 bases and J gave up 1 base; unmatched junction bases: 7. The CDR3 is made up of 17 amino acids. CDR3 sequence (DNA): TGTGCCAGCAGCGTCCGTCCCGGGACAGGGGCCAAAAACATTCAGTACTTC. It translates to CASSVRPGTGAKNIQYF.

V usage is TRBV19 and J usage is TRBJ1-3; a possible D gene is TRBD1 (6 bases). Trimming stripped 8 bases from V and 4 bases from J, with 12 bases between. The CDR3 has 13 amino acids. Germline V gene lookup returns CDR1 LNHDA and CDR2 SQIVND (reference sequence). CDR3 amino acids: CASGQSRGNTIYF. CDR3 coding DNA: TGTGCCAGTGGACAGTCGAGGGGAAACACCATATATTTT.

The rearrangement links TRBV5-6 to TRBJ1-2; D call uncertain. This CDR3 region has 13 residues. V was shortened by 1 base and J by 4 bases, with 8 bases between the two germline ends. Germline V CDR1 and CDR2: SGHDT, YYEEEE. The CDR3 sequence: CASSLLKGYGYTF. In DNA, the CDR3 is TGTGCCAGCAGCTTGTTGAAGGGCTATGGCTACACCTTC.

The chain has TRBV7-2 and TRBJ1-2; maybe TRBD1 (5 bases). The V end lost 5 bases, the J end lost 8 bases, and 21 bases lay between the germline ends. The CDR3 extends over 15 amino acids. Germline V gives CDR1 SGHTA, CDR2 FQGNSA. DNA for the CDR3: TGTGCCAGCAGCCGAATCGAGGGGCAAGGGAGGGGCTACACCTTC. This sequence encodes CASSRIEGQGRGYTF.

V usage is TRBV18 and J usage is TRBJ1-4, with D possibly matching TRBD1 (6 bases). CDR3 length: 18 amino acids. CDR1 and CDR2 (germline): KGHSH, LQKENI. The V and J ends lost 1 base and 2 bases respectively, with 17 bases between them. The CDR3 DNA sequence: TGTGCCAGCTCACCACTTACCGGGGGGCGCGGGACTAATGAAAAACTGTTTTTT. Translation gives CASSPLTGGRGTNEKLFF.

The chain links TRBV28 to TRBJ2-7; D perhaps matches TRBD2 (7 bases). There are 14 residues in the CDR3. V was shortened by 6 bases and J by 2 bases, with 14 bases between the two germline ends. CDR1 is MDHEN, CDR2 SYDVKM, per germline. CDR3 amino acids: CASRGGGTPYEQYF. CDR3 nucleotides: TGTGCCAGCAGGGGAGGGGGGACCCCCTACGAGCAGTACTTC.

The J gene is TRBJ2-1, the V gene TRBV10-2, with D unclear. The germline CDR1 and CDR2 sequences are WSHSY and SAAADI. This CDR3 is 11 amino acids long. V lost 10 bases, J lost 5 bases, and 9 bases lay in between. The CDR3 region is CATKPNNEQFF. CDR3 in DNA: TGCGCCACCAAGCCGAACAATGAGCAGTTCTTC.

In nucleotides, the CDR3 is TGTGCCAGCAGCCGGACGGGACTAGGGGGGAATGAGCAGTTCTTC. Translation: CASSRTGLGGNEQFF. The chain is built from TRBV5-5 and TRBJ2-1, with TRBD2 matching over 8 bases. This CDR3 spans 15 amino acids. Germline V gene lookup returns CDR1 SGHKS and CDR2 YYEKEE (reference sequence). Trimming took 4 bases from V and 7 from J; bases not matched to a gene: 10.

This chain connects TRBV27 to TRBJ2-3; D possibly corresponds to TRBD1 (5 bases). CDR1 and CDR2 from the germline V gene are MNHEY and SMNVEV (reference sequence). The germline V and J ends were trimmed by 2 bases and 2 bases, with 11 bases remaining between them. This CDR3 comprises 15 residues. In DNA, the CDR3 is TGTGCCAGCAGTTTAATGGGGCGGAACACAGATACGCAGTATTTT. Protein product: CASSLMGRNTDTQYF.

The chain couples TRBV5-5 to TRBJ2-1; TRBD2 aligns across 10 bases. V trimming: 4 bases; J trimming: 6 bases; junction bases outside the gene matches: 7. The CDR3 is made up of 15 amino acids. The germline V gene encodes CDR1 SGHKS and CDR2 YYEKEE (reference sequence). CDR3: CASSAPSGSGNEQFF. The CDR3 nucleotides read TGTGCCAGCAGCGCACCTAGCGGGAGCGGCAATGAGCAGTTCTTC.

The genes are TRBV5-1 and TRBJ2-7, with TRBD2 matching over 12 bases. Trimming removed 4 bases from V and 6 bases from J; junction bases left unmatched: 8. Germline CDR1 and CDR2: SGHRS and YFSETQ. The CDR3 spans 15 residues. The CDR3 sequence is CASSQTTSGSFEQYF. The CDR3, as DNA: TGCGCCAGCAGCCAAACGACTAGCGGGAGTTTCGAGCAGTACTTC.

The J gene is TRBJ2-3, the V gene TRBV11-2; D gene ambiguous. This CDR3 contains 14 residues. The germline V gene encodes CDR1 SGHAT and CDR2 FQNNGV. Trimming took off 1 base at V and 4 bases at J, with 9 bases between the two ends. CDR3 nucleotides: TGTGCCAGCAGCTTAGTAGGCAACCCAGATACGCAGTATTTT. Translated, it gives CASSLVGNPDTQYF.